This TCR beta chain derives from a study of T cell responses to AZD1222 COVID-19 vaccine. The CDR3 sequence is 15 residues long. The V gene end was trimmed by 4 bases and the J gene end by 2 bases; junction bases not matched to a gene: 6. Germline V gives CDR1 MNHEY, CDR2 SVGAGI. Sequencing was performed with immunoSEQ multiplex PCR; in TCRdb, only in-frame clones are kept and a portion is missing. The repertoire holds about 130,000 clones, with about 90% as singletons. The genes are TRBV6-5 and TRBJ2-3; 7 positions match TRBD1. The source of this sequence is an adult in good health. The sample in question was peripheral blood, obtained on day 0 of AZD1222 vaccination. CDR3 region: CASSSGTVLTDTQYF. The CDR3 bases are TGTGCCAGCAGTTCCGGGACAGTCCTCACAGATACGCAGTATTTT.